This T cell receptor (beta chain) was recovered during a study of blood T cell repertoires in COVID-19. Study overall: Samples representing acute and convalescent COVID-19 were sourced from the United States, Italy and Spain. T cells, B-cell-depleted T cells, or PBMCs provided the cDNA or gDNA that served as material.

Trimming removed 6 bases from V and 7 bases from J; junction bases left unmatched: 10. There are 13 residues in the CDR3. CDR1 SGDLS and CDR2 YYNGEE come from the germline V gene. Methods used by the authors: Amplification with reference gene primers provided the estimates of nucleated cell counts. TCRdb keeps only in-frame clones here, not all; method: immunoSEQ multiplex PCR. V, J and clone size reflect that table, while D and trimming were determined from the DNA. The sample has roughly 100,000 clones; approximately 85% are singletons. The rearrangement uses TRBV9 and TRBJ2-7, with TRBD1 matching over 7 bases. The receptor's source is a man between 35 and 55 years old with active or convalescent COVID-19. The source material was peripheral blood. CDR3 coding DNA: TGTGCCAGCAACGAGAGGGGGCCGGGGGAGCAGTACTTC. It specifies CASNERGPGEQYF.